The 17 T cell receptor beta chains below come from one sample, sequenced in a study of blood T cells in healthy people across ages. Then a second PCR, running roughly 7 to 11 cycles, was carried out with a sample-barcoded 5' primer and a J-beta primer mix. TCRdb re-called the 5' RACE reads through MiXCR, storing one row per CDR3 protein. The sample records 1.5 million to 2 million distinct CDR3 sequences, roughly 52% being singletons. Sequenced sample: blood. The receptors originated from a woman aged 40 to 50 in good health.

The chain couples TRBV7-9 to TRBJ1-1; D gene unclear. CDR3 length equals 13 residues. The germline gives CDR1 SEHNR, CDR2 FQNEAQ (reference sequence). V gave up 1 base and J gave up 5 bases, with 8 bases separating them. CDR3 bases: TGTGCCAGCAGCTTAGAACCACAGACTGAAGCTTTCTTT. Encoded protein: CASSLEPQTEAFF.

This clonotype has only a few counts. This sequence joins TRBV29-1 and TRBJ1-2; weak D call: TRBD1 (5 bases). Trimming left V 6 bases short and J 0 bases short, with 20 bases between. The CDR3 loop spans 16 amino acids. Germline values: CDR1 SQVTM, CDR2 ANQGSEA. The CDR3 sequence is CSVQSFQGTANYGYTF. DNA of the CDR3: TGCAGCGTCCAGAGTTTCCAGGGCACCGCTAACTATGGCTACACCTTC.

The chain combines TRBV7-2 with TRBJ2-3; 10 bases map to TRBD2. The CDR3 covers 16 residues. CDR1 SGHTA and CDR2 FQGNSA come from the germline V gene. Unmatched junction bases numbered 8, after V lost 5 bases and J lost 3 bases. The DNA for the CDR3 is TGTGCCAGCAGCCCCAACCTACTAGCGGGGACAGATACGCAGTATTTT. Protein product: CASSPNLLAGTDTQYF.

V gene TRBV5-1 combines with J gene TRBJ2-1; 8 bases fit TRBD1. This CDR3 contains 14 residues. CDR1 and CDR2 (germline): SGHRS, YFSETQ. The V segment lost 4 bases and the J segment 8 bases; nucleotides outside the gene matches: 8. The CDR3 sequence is CASSAGQVFHEQFF. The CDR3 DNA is TGCGCCAGCAGCGCGGGACAGGTTTTTCATGAGCAGTTCTTC.

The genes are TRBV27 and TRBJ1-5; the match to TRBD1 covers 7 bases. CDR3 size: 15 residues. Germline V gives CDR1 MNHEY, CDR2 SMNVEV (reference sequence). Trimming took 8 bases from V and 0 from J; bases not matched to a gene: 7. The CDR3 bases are TGTGCCAGCGGGGACAGAAGGTATAGCAATCAGCCCCAGCATTTT. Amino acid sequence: CASGDRRYSNQPQHF.

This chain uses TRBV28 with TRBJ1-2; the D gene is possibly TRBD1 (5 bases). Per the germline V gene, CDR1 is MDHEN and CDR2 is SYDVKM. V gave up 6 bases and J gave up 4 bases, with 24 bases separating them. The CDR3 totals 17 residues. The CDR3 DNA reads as TGTGCCAGCAGCCCAACCGGGGTCGGGGGACCTATCTATGGCTACACCTTC. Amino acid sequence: CASSPTGVGGPIYGYTF.

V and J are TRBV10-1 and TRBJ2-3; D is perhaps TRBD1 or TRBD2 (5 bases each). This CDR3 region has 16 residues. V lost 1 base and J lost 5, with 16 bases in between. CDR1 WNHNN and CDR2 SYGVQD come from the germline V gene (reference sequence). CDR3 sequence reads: CASSELRCGGLDTQYF. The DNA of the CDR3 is TGCGCCAGCAGTGAGTTGCGTTGTGGGGGTTTAGATACGCAGTATTTT.

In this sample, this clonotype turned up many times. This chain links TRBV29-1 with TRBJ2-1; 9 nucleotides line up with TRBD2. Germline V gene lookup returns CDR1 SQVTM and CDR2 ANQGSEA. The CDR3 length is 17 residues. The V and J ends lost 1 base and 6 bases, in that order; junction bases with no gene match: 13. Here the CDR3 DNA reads TGCAGCGTTGAAGCCGAGGCGGGGGGGGGAGAGGGCAATGAGCAGTTCTTC. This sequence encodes CSVEAEAGGGEGNEQFF.

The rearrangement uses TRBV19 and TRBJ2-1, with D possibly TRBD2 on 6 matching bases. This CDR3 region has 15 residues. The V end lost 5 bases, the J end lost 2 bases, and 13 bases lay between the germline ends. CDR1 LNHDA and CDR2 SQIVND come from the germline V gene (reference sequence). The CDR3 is CASSGGALPYNEQFF. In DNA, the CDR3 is TGTGCCAGTAGTGGCGGGGCCTTACCCTACAATGAGCAGTTCTTC.

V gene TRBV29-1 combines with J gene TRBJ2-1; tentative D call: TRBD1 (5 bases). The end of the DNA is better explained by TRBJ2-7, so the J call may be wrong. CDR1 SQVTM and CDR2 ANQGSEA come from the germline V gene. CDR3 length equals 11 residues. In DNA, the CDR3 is TGCAGCGTCGACAGATACAATGAGCAGTACTTC. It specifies CSVDRYNEQYF.

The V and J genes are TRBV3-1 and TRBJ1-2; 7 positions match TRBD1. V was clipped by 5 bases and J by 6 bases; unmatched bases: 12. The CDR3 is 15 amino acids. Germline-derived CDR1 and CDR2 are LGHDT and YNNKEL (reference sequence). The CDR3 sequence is CASSFRQGKVDGYTF. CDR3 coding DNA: TGTGCCAGCAGCTTTCGACAGGGAAAAGTGGATGGCTACACCTTC. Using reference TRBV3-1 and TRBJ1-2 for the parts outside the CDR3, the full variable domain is DTAVSQTPKYLVTQMGNDKSIKCEQNLGHDTMYWYKQDSKKFLKIMFSYNNKELIINETVPNRFSPKSPDKAHLNLHINSLELGDSAVYFCASSFRQGKVDGYTFGSGTRLTVV.

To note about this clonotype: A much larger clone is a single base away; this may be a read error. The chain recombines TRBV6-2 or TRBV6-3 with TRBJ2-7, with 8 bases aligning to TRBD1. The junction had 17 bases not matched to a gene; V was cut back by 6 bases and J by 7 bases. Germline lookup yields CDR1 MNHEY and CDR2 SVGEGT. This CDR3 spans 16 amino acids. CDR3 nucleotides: TGTGCCAGCAGAGACATGGACAGGGATCCTTACAATGAGCAGTACTTC. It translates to CASRDMDRDPYNEQYF.

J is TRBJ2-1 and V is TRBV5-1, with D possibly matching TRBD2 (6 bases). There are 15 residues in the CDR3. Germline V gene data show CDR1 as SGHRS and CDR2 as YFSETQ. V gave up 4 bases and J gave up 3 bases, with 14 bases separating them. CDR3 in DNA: TGCGCCAGCAGCATGGGGACTCTCCTCTACAATGAGCAGTTCTTC. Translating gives CASSMGTLLYNEQFF.

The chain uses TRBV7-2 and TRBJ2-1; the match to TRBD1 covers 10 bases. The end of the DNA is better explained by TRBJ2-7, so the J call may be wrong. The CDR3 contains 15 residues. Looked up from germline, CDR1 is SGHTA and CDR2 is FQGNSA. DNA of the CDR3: TGTGCCAGCAGCGAGCGACAGGGGGCCTACAATGAGCAGTACTTC. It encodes CASSERQGAYNEQYF.

Here the CDR3 reads CASSSDRGELYQETQYF. The CDR3 DNA reads TGTGCCAGCAGTTCAGACAGAGGAGAGTTGTACCAAGAGACCCAGTACTTC. The chain employs TRBV27 and TRBJ2-5; D may be TRBD1 (5 bases). Trimming cost V 4 bases and J 0 bases, with 18 bases left between them. Germline assignment: CDR1 MNHEY and CDR2 SMNVEV (reference sequence). The CDR3 is made up of 17 amino acids.

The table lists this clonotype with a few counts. The CDR3 DNA is TGTGCCAGCAGTTCGACCCGGACAGTGAGCAATCAGCCCCAGCATTTT. It encodes CASSSTRTVSNQPQHF. V gene TRBV28 combines with J gene TRBJ1-5, with D possibly being TRBD1 (6 bases). Between the trimmed V and J ends, which lost 4 bases and 1 base, there was a span of 14 bases. This CDR3 comprises 16 residues. Looked up from germline, CDR1 is MDHEN and CDR2 is SYDVKM.

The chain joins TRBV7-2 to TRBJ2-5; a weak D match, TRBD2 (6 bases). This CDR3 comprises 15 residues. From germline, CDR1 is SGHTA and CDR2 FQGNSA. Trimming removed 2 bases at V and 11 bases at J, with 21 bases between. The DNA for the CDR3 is TGTGCCAGCAGCTTAAAAGTTGAGGTCGCGGGGAAGCAGTACTTC. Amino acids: CASSLKVEVAGKQYF. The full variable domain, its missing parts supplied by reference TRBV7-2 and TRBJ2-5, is GAGVSQSPSNKVTEKGKDVELRCDPISGHTALYWYRQSLGQGLEFLIYFQGNSAPDKSGLPSDRFSAERTGGSVSTLTIQRTQQEDSAVYLCASSLKVEVAGKQYFGPGTRLLVL.